This note documents a single TCR beta chain sequence. No antigen is known for it. The assay was immunoSEQ multiplex PCR, and TCRdb's table has in-frame clones only and misses some. The sample consists of 150,000 to 200,000 clones, around 92% of them appearing once. The sample is drawn from a study of T cell responses to AZD1222 COVID-19 vaccine. Study-wide results and limits: Nearly half of spike-specific TCRs reportedly go after variant regions that carry no mutations. Once two AZD1222 doses were given, Spike-specific TCR breadth and depth went up.

The germline CDR1 and CDR2 sequences are MNHNS and SASEGT. The CDR3 extends over 14 amino acids. The trim removed 3 bases at V and 7 bases at J, leaving 5 bases unmatched. The specimen comprised peripheral blood, sampled 28 days after the second AZD1222 dose. The TCR originated in an adult who received the AZD1222 COVID-19 vaccine. The V and J genes are TRBV6-1 and TRBJ1-4; 7 bases map to TRBD1. The CDR3 reads CASSDGTEIEKLFF. CDR3 bases: TGTGCCAGCAGTGATGGGACAGAAATTGAAAAACTGTTTTTT.